This TCR beta chain was documented in a study of blood T cells in healthy people across ages. Looking at the study overall: Template switching captured about one barcoded beta molecule per two T cells.

Points from the study as a whole: Measured against age, TCR beta diversity per million T cells decreased in a roughly linear manner. Because donor CMV status was unknown, expanded clonotype changes were possibly confounded. Correlation between TCR beta diversity and naive T cell percentage was strong.

Of note for this clonotype: Its cognate antigen is unknown.

Using a J-beta primer mix together with a sample-barcoded 5' primer, a second PCR was run for roughly 6 to 12 cycles. TCRdb reanalysed the 5' RACE reads using MiXCR and keeps one entry per CDR3 protein. The sample lists 600,000 to 850,000 distinct CDR3 sequences, roughly 43% occurring once. V was shortened by 0 bases and J by 8 bases, with 2 bases between the two germline ends. Per germline, CDR1 ENHRY and CDR2 SYGVKD. This CDR3 contains 11 residues. This TCR came from a woman between 55 and 75 years old in good health. The rearrangement uses TRBV10-3 and TRBJ2-1; D is ambiguous. Specimen: blood. CDR3 sequence: CAISESDEQFF. The CDR3 region has the DNA TGTGCCATCAGTGAGTCGGATGAGCAGTTCTTC.